This is a list of T cell receptor beta chains from one sample in a study of CD8 T cells in Susac syndrome. TCRdb analysed the immunoSEQ multiplex PCR reads with MiXCR anew, one entry per CDR3 protein. The sample consists of some 220,000 distinct CDR3 sequences, 95% of them appearing once. The sequencing input was CD4+ T cells from PBMCs. The receptors were sampled from a human donor with multiple sclerosis. The CDR3 runs from the conserved cysteine through the conserved F or W. The D gene is left open where the match is weak. Expanded clones get a size class; other rows say once, few or many, or leave the size out.

D: .
V: TRBV3-1
J: TRBJ2-4
size: .
DNA: TGTGCCAGCAGCCAACGGTTCTCAACAGGTGGTGCCAAAAACATTCAGTACTTC
CDR3: CASSQRFSTGGAKNIQYF

D: TRBD2
V: TRBV5-1
J: TRBJ2-1
size: .
DNA: TGCGCCAGCAGCTTCAGTCTAGCGGGAGTTCTCTCTTACAATGAGCAGTTCTTC
CDR3: CASSFSLAGVLSYNEQFF

D: TRBD1
V: TRBV3-1
J: TRBJ1-6
size: .
DNA: TGTGCCAGCAGCCTACACGACAGGGGCGATAATTCACCCCTCCACTTT
CDR3: CASSLHDRGDNSPLHF

D: TRBD1
V: TRBV19
J: TRBJ1-2
size: .
DNA: TGTGCCAGTTCTTCCACAGGGGAAAATGGCTACACCTTC
CDR3: CASSSTGENGYTF

D: .
V: TRBV29-1
J: TRBJ2-5
size: .
DNA: TGCAGCGTTGAAGATCGGTCCGGAATTGGGGGGGCGTACCAAGAGACCCAGTACTTC
CDR3: CSVEDRSGIGGAYQETQYF

D: TRBD2
V: TRBV12-3/TRBV12-4
J: TRBJ2-7
size: .
DNA: TGTGCCAGCAGCCGGGTGACAGCGGGAGGGTACCACGAGCAGTACTTC
CDR3: CASSRVTAGGYHEQYF

D: .
V: TRBV20-1
J: TRBJ1-5
size: once
DNA: TGCAGTGCTAGCCCGAGAGGGCTAAGCAATCAGCCCCAGCATTTT
CDR3: CSASPRGLSNQPQHF

D: TRBD2
V: TRBV5-6
J: TRBJ2-3
size: .
DNA: TGTGCCAGCAGCTTTTTCACTAGCGGGCAAGATACGCAGTATTTT
CDR3: CASSFFTSGQDTQYF

D: TRBD1
V: TRBV15
J: TRBJ2-6
size: .
DNA: TGTGCCACCAGCAGAGCGTTGGGACAGGGGGCTAGTTCTGGGGCCAACGTCCTGACTTTC
CDR3: CATSRALGQGASSGANVLTF

D: .
V: TRBV29-1
J: TRBJ1-1
size: .
DNA: TGCAGCGTTGAACCAAAGGGGGACACTGAAGCTTTCTTT
CDR3: CSVEPKGDTEAFF

D: TRBD2
V: TRBV11-2
J: TRBJ2-2
size: .
DNA: TGTGCCAGCAGCTTAGTTCGTGGGAGGGCCCAGACCGGGGAGCTGTTTTTT
CDR3: CASSLVRGRAQTGELFF

D: TRBD1
V: TRBV29-1
J: TRBJ1-1
size: .
DNA: TGCAGCGCTCAGGGGGACACTGAAGCTTTCTTT
CDR3: CSAQGDTEAFF

D: .
V: TRBV6-5
J: TRBJ1-1
size: .
DNA: TGTGCCAGCAGTTACAGCGGGGCTCAAAACACTGAAGCTTTCTTT
CDR3: CASSYSGAQNTEAFF

D: .
V: TRBV2
J: TRBJ2-2
size: .
DNA: TGTGCCAGCAGGAGCGATGGGTTGGCCGGGGAGCTGTTTTTT
CDR3: CASRSDGLAGELFF

D: TRBD1
V: TRBV3-1
J: TRBJ1-1
size: .
DNA: TGTGCCAGCAGCCCCCAACAGACAGGGATGGCTGAAGCTTTCTTT
CDR3: CASSPQQTGMAEAFF

D: .
V: TRBV5-4
J: TRBJ1-2
size: .
DNA: TGTGCCAGCAGCTTGAGGACACGAAACTATGGCTACACCTTC
CDR3: CASSLRTRNYGYTF

D: TRBD2
V: TRBV20-1
J: TRBJ2-3
size: .
DNA: TGCAGTGCCCAGGAGCGGGGGACTCCACGGGATACGCAGTATTTT
CDR3: CSAQERGTPRDTQYF

D: .
V: TRBV9
J: TRBJ1-1
size: .
DNA: TGTGCCAGCAGCGGGTTCGGGACCACAACGAACACTGAAGCTTTCTTT
CDR3: CASSGFGTTTNTEAFF

D: .
V: TRBV27
J: TRBJ1-2
size: once
DNA: TGTGCCAGCAGTTTAAAGGGGGGGAACTATGGCTACACCTTC
CDR3: CASSLKGGNYGYTF

D: TRBD1
V: TRBV6-1
J: TRBJ2-1
size: .
DNA: TGTGCCAGCAGTTCCCGGGACAGGGTTTACAATGAGCAGTTCTTC
CDR3: CASSSRDRVYNEQFF

D: .
V: TRBV29-1
J: TRBJ1-2
size: .
DNA: TGCAGCGTTGAAGATGGTACTAAGGGTGGCTACACCTTC
CDR3: CSVEDGTKGGYTF

D: TRBD1
V: TRBV15
J: TRBJ1-2
size: .
DNA: TGTGCCACCAGGGGACCGGGACAGGGATCCCGTCACTATGGCTACACCTTC
CDR3: CATRGPGQGSRHYGYTF

D: TRBD2
V: TRBV29-1
J: TRBJ2-5
size: .
DNA: TGCAGCGGTTGGAGACTAGCGGGGGACCAAGAGACCCAGTACTTC
CDR3: CSGWRLAGDQETQYF

D: TRBD1
V: TRBV24-1
J: TRBJ2-1
size: .
DNA: TGTGCCACCAGTGATCTGATGGGACAGGGGATCCACAATGAGCAGTTCTTC
CDR3: CATSDLMGQGIHNEQFF

D: .
V: TRBV14
J: TRBJ1-5
size: .
DNA: TGTGCCAGCAGCTTCAGGGGTGAGCCCCAGCATTTT
CDR3: CASSFRGEPQHF

D: .
V: TRBV29-1
J: TRBJ2-5
size: .
DNA: TGCAGCGTTGCACCGGGGGAAGAGACCCAGTACTTC
CDR3: CSVAPGEETQYF

D: .
V: TRBV3-1
J: TRBJ2-1
size: once
DNA: TGTGCCAGCAGCCAGTTTGTGGGCGGAGGGAATGAGCAGTTCTTC
CDR3: CASSQFVGGGNEQFF

D: .
V: TRBV3-1
J: TRBJ1-4
size: once
DNA: TGTGCCAGCAGCCGGACAGCCCGGGGGATTAATGAAAAACTGTTTTTT
CDR3: CASSRTARGINEKLFF

D: .
V: TRBV30
J: TRBJ2-7
size: .
DNA: TGTGCCTGGAGTTCAGGACCGAACGTGCAGTACTTC
CDR3: CAWSSGPNVQYF

D: .
V: TRBV7-2
J: TRBJ2-3
size: .
DNA: TGTGCCAGCAGCCCACAGGGTAGGAGCACAGATACGCAGTATTTT
CDR3: CASSPQGRSTDTQYF

D: .
V: TRBV29-1
J: TRBJ1-3
size: .
DNA: TGCAGCGTTCCCGACCCAGGGGGAAACACCATATATTTT
CDR3: CSVPDPGGNTIYF

D: .
V: TRBV3-1
J: TRBJ2-1
size: .
DNA: TGTGCCAGCAGCCAAGATGGGCTTAGTACCGAAGGCTTC
CDR3: CASSQDGLSTEGF

D: TRBD1
V: TRBV3-1
J: TRBJ1-5
size: once
DNA: TGTGCCAGCAGCCGGACAGGGGGTGCGCCCCAGCATTTT
CDR3: CASSRTGGAPQHF

D: .
V: TRBV18
J: TRBJ2-7
size: .
DNA: TGTGCCAGCTCACCAGACCCGACGCGGGAGCAGTACTTC
CDR3: CASSPDPTREQYF

D: TRBD2
V: TRBV9
J: TRBJ2-3
size: .
DNA: TGTGCCAGCAGCGCAGGGACTAGCGGGAGATTGGATACGCAGTATTTT
CDR3: CASSAGTSGRLDTQYF

D: .
V: TRBV7-9
J: TRBJ2-3
size: .
DNA: TGTGCCAGCAGCCGAGGGCCCTCGGGAGAAACAGATACGCAGTATTTT
CDR3: CASSRGPSGETDTQYF

D: .
V: TRBV6-1
J: TRBJ1-5
size: .
DNA: TGTGCCAGCAGTGGAACATATAGCAATCAGCCCCAGCATTTT
CDR3: CASSGTYSNQPQHF